This T cell receptor (beta chain) is from a study of metastatic and nonmetastatic thyroid tumors. Study results and limitations: Relative to benign nodules, malignant thyroid tumors were reportedly characterized by significantly elevated TCR beta diversity in blood and tumor.

This clone was recorded a few times. Its antigen is as yet unknown. MiXCR reprocessed the PCR reads for TCRdb. The sample includes about 28,000 clones, about 24% of them seen just once. Ahead of thyroid surgery, no patient had received treatment of any kind. CDR1 and CDR2 (germline): SGHTA, FQGNSA. There are 13 residues in the CDR3. V was clipped by 3 bases and J by 6 bases, with 11 bases between them. Sequencing was performed on blood. The chain uses TRBV7-2 and TRBJ1-2; the D gene is possibly TRBD1 (6 bases). This sequence originates from a female donor with papillary thyroid cancer or a benign thyroid nodule (not recorded which). Some clones in this sample may be carry-over from other donors' samples. CDR3 residues: CASSFPGTHGYTF. CDR3 bases: TGTGCCAGCAGCTTCCCAGGGACACATGGCTACACCTTC.